These 9 T cell receptor beta chains came from one sample sequenced in a study of T cells after yellow fever vaccination. TCRdb called the 5' RACE reads again in MiXCR, with one record for every CDR3 protein. This table holds 310,000 or so distinct CDR3 sequences, roughly 3.5% found once. Sequencing used PBMCs, obtained on the day of the yellow fever booster vaccination. These TCRs come from a man between 18 and 29 years old who received the YFV17D yellow fever vaccine.

This chain joins TRBV5-5 and TRBJ1-1, with D hard to call. Trimming shortened V by 3 bases and J by 5 bases, and 20 bases separated the two germline ends. The CDR3 contains 16 residues. CDR1 SGHKS and CDR2 YYEKEE come from the germline V gene (reference sequence). CDR3 DNA: TGTGCCAGCAGCTGGGGTTTGGGCAGGCGGGGTACTGAAGCTTTCTTT. Amino acids: CASSWGLGRRGTEAFF.

V and J are TRBV20-1 and TRBJ2-7, with D possibly TRBD2 on 6 matching bases. The CDR3 runs 11 residues. V shed 8 bases and J shed 9 bases, with 17 bases lying between them. Germline V lookup: CDR1 DFQATT, CDR2 SNEGSKA (reference sequence). The CDR3 sequence: CSPLSMGGQYV. Written as DNA, the CDR3 is TGCAGTCCGTTAAGCATGGGAGGGCAGTACGTC.

In nucleotides, the CDR3 is TGTGCCACCAGTGGGATTCAGGGAAACTATGGCTACACCTTC. Protein: CATSGIQGNYGYTF. The chain employs TRBV24-1 and TRBJ1-2; TRBD1 might be the D (5 bases). The germline V gene has CDR1 KGHDR and CDR2 SFDVKD. This CDR3 comprises 14 residues. The V gene lost 5 bases and the J gene lost 2 bases, with 11 bases spanning the gap.

This clonotype has just a few counts. V is TRBV5-4 and J is TRBJ2-7, with 7 bases fitting TRBD1. Germline CDR1 is SGHNT and CDR2 is YYREEE (reference sequence). V was clipped by 1 base and J by 2 bases; unmatched bases: 6. This CDR3 spans 15 amino acids. The CDR3 region has the DNA TGTGCCAGCAGCTTGAATAGGGGGCCCCCCTACGAGCAGTACTTC. Translated, it gives CASSLNRGPPYEQYF.

This clonotype has more than one count but fewer than ten. This sequence joins TRBV4-2 and TRBJ2-5; 8 bases fit TRBD1. Germline values: CDR1 LGHNA, CDR2 YNFKEQ. Trimming removed 0 bases from V and 9 bases from J; junction bases left unmatched: 9. CDR3 length equals 15 residues. CDR3 DNA sequence: TGTGCCAGCAGCCAAGATTTAACAGGGGGGCAGGCCCAGTACTTC. It yields the protein CASSQDLTGGQAQYF.

This clonotype has a count of ten or more. V usage is TRBV6-5 and J usage is TRBJ2-5, with D maybe TRBD1 (5 bases). Trimming cost V 2 bases and J 3 bases, with 7 bases left between them. In germline, CDR1 is MNHEY, CDR2 SVGAGI. The CDR3 is made up of 13 amino acids. CDR3 in amino acids: CASSYAGKETQYF. The CDR3 DNA sequence: TGTGCCAGCAGTTACGCAGGGAAAGAGACCCAGTACTTC.

This chain links TRBV24-1 with TRBJ2-3, with a weak D call TRBD1 (5 bases). The CDR3 is 13 amino acids. Germline V gene sequence: CDR1 KGHDR, CDR2 SFDVKD. V was trimmed by 7 bases and J by 2 bases, leaving 9 bases between them. The CDR3 nucleotides are TGTGCCACCAGGCAGGGCAACACAGATACGCAGTATTTT. Translating it yields CATRQGNTDTQYF.

This clonotype was picked up many times. This sequence joins TRBV4-3 and TRBJ2-3; 12 bases are shared with TRBD2. Germline lookup yields CDR1 LGHNA and CDR2 YSLEER. Trimming cost V 1 base and J 1 base; bases outside gene matches: 0. The CDR3 spans 16 residues. DNA for the CDR3: TGCGCCAGCAGCCAAGCTAGCGGGGGGGGCACAGATACGCAGTATTTT. Translation gives CASSQASGGGTDTQYF.

The chain joins TRBV7-2 to TRBJ1-1, with TRBD1 matching 8 bases. This CDR3 is built from 14 residues. Germline trimming cut 0 bases from V and 6 bases from J; bases unmatched to any gene: 3. The V gene's germline CDR1 is SGHTA and CDR2 FQGNSA. The CDR3 sequence: CASSLAGDRPEAFF. CDR3 nucleotide sequence: TGTGCCAGCAGCTTAGCAGGGGACAGGCCTGAAGCTTTCTTT.